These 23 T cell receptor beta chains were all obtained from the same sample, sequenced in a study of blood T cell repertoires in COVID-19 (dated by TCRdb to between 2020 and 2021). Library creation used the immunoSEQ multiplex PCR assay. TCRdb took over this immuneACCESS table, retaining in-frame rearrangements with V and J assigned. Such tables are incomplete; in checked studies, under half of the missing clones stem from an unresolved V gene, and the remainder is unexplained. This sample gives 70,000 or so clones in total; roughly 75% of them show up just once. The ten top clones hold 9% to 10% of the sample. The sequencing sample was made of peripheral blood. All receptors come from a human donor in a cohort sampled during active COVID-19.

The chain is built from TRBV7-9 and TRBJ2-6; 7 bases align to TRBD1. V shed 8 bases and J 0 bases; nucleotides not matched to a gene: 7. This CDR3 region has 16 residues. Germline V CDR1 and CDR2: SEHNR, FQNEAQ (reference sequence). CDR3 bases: TGTGCCAGCGCCACAGGGGTCATCTCTGGGGCCAACGTCCTGACTTTC. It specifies CASATGVISGANVLTF. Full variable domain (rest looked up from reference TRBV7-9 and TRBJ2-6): DTGVSQNPRHKITKRGQNVTFRCDPISEHNRLYWYRQTLGQGPEFLTYFQNEAQLEKSRLLSDRFSAERPKGSFSTLEIQRTEQGDSAMYLCASATGVISGANVLTFGAGSRLTVL.

The CDR3 DNA reads TGTGCCAGCTCAAGTCAACAACCTAACTATGGCTACACCTTC. It encodes CASSSQQPNYGYTF. This chain uses TRBV18 with TRBJ1-2; D gene unclear. The CDR3 totals 14 residues. Looked up from germline, CDR1 is KGHSH and CDR2 is LQKENI. The V gene lost 5 bases and the J gene lost 0 bases, with 10 bases spanning the gap.

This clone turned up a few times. The CDR3 loop is CASSGGGNTGELFF. The CDR3 DNA sequence: TGTGCCAGCAGCGGCGGGGGGAACACCGGGGAGCTGTTTTTT. The V call is TRBV5-4, the J call TRBJ2-2; 7 bases map to TRBD2. Germline CDR1 is SGHNT and CDR2 is YYREEE (reference sequence). The CDR3 extends over 14 amino acids. J lost 1 base, V lost 4 bases, and 1 base had no gene match.

CDR3 sequence (DNA): TGTGCCAGCAGCGTGGGACAGGGGGCTTCTGGAAACACCATATATTTT. Protein: CASSVGQGASGNTIYF. V is TRBV9 and J is TRBJ1-3; 12 nucleotides align to TRBD1. The germline V gene encodes CDR1 SGDLS and CDR2 YYNGEE. The CDR3 sequence is 16 residues long. V lost 2 bases to trimming and J lost 1 base; unmatched junction nucleotides: 1. Combining the CDR3 with reference TRBV9 and TRBJ1-3 gives the whole variable domain DSGVTQTPKHLITATGQRVTLRCSPRSGDLSVYWYQQSLDQGLQFLIQYYNGEERAKGNILERFSAQQFPDLHSELNLSSLELGDSALYFCASSVGQGASGNTIYFGEGSWLTVV.

CDR3 nucleotides: TGCGCCAGCAGCCAAAACTCGGGAGGAACGTATCTGGACGATGAGCAGTTCTTC. Protein sequence: CASSQNSGGTYLDDEQFF. V gene TRBV4-3 combines with J gene TRBJ2-1; 7 bases are a match to TRBD2. V trimming: 2 bases; J trimming: 8 bases; junction bases outside the gene matches: 18. The germline V gene has CDR1 LGHNA and CDR2 YSLEER. This CDR3 is built from 18 residues.

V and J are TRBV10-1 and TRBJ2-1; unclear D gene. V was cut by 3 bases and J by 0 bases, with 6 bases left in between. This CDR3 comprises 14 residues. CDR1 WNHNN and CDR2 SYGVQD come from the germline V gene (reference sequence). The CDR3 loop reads CASSDSSSYNEQFF. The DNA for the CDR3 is TGCGCCAGCAGTGACTCGAGCTCCTACAATGAGCAGTTCTTC.

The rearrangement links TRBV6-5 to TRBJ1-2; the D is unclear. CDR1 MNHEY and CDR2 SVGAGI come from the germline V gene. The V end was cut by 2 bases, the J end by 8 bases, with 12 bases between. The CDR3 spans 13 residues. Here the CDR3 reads CASSYDLLGGYTF. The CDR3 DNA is TGTGCCAGCAGTTACGACTTACTTGGGGGCTACACCTTC.

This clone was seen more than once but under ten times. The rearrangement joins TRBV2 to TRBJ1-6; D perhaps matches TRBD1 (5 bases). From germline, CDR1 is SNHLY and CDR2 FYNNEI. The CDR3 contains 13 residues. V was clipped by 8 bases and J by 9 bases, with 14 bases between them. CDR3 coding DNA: TGTGCCAGCGGAGGGGACCGAGGTTCACCCCTCCACTTT. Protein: CASGGDRGSPLHF.

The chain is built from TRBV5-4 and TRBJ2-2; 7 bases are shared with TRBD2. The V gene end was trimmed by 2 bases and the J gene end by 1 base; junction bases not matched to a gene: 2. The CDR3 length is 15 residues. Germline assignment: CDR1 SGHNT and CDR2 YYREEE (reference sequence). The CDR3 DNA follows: TGTGCCAGCAGCTTAGGCGGGAGGAACACCGGGGAGCTGTTTTTT. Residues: CASSLGGRNTGELFF.

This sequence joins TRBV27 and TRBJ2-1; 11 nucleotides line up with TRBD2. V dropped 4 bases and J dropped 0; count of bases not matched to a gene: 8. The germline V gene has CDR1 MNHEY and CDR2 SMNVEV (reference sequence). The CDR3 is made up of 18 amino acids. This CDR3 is CASSWTSGHTFSYNEQFF. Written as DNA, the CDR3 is TGTGCCAGCAGTTGGACTAGCGGGCATACCTTCTCCTACAATGAGCAGTTCTTC.

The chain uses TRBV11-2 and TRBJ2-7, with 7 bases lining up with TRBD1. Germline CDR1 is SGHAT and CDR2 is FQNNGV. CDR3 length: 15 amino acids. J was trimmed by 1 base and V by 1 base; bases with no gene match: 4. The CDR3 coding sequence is TGTGCCAGCAGCTTAGGGACAGGACTTTCCTACGAGCAGTACTTC. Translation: CASSLGTGLSYEQYF.

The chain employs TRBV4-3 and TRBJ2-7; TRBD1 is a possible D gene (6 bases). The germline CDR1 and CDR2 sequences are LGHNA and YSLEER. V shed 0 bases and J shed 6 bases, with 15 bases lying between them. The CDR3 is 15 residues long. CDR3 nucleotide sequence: TGCGCCAGCAGCCAAGATCCGCGACAGGACTCCGAGCAGTACTTC. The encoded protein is CASSQDPRQDSEQYF.

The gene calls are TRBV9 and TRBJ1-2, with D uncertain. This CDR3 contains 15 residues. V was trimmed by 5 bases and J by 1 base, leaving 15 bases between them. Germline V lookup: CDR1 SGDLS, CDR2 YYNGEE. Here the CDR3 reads CASSPDWALNYGYTF. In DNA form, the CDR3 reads TGTGCCAGCAGTCCCGATTGGGCCCTTAACTATGGCTACACCTTC.

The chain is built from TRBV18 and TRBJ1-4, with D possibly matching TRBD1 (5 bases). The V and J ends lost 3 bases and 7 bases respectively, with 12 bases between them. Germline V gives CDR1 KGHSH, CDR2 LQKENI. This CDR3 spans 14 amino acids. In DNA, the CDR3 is TGTGCCAGCTCACCCGGACAAGGAGCTGAAAAACTGTTTTTT. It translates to CASSPGQGAEKLFF. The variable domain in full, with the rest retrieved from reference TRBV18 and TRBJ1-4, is NAGVMQNPRHLVRRRGQEARLRCSPMKGHSHVYWYRQLPEEGLKFMVYLQKENIIDESGMPKERFSAEFPKEGPSILRIQQVVRGDSAAYFCASSPGQGAEKLFFGSGTQLSVL.

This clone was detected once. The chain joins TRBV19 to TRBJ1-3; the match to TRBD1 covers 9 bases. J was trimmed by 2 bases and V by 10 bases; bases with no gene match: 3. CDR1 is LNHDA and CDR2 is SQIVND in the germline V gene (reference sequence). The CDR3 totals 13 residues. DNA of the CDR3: TGTGCCACCAGGACAGGGGCTGGAAACACCATATATTTT. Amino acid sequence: CATRTGAGNTIYF.

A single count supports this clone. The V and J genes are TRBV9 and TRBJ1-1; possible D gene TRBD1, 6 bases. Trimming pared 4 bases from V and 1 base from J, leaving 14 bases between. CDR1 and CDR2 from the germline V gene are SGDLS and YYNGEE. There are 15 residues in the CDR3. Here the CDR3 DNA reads TGTGCCAGCAGCCCCTACCCGACAGGGAACACTGAAGCTTTCTTT. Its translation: CASSPYPTGNTEAFF.

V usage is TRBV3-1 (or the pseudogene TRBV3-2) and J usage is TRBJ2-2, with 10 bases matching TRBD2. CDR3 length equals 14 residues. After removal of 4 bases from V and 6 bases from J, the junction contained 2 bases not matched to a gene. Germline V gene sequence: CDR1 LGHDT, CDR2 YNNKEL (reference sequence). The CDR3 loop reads CASSPGTSAGELFF. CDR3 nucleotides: TGTGCCAGCAGCCCAGGGACTAGCGCCGGGGAGCTGTTTTTT.

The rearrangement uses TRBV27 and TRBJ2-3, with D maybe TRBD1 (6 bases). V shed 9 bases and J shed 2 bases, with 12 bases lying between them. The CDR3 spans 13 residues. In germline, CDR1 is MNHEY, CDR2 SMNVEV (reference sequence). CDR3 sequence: CARDSAFTDTQYF. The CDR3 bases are TGTGCCAGGGACAGCGCCTTCACAGATACGCAGTATTTT.

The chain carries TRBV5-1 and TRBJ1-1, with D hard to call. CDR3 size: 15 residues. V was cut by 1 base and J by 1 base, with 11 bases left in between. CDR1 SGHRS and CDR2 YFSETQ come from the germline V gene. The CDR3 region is CASSLTGIQNTEAFF. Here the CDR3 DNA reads TGCGCCAGCAGCTTGACGGGAATCCAGAACACTGAAGCTTTCTTT.

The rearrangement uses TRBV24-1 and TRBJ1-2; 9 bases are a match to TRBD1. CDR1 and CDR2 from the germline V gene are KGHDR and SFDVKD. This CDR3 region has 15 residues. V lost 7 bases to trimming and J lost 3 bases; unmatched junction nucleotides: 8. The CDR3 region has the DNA TGTGCCACCAGCGCCGGGACAGGGATGGACTATGGCTACACCTTC. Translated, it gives CATSAGTGMDYGYTF.

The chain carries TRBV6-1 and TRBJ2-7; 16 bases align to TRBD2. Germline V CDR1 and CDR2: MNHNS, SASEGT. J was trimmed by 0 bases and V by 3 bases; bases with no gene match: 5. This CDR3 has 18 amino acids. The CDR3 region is CASSDPGLAGGLSYEQYF. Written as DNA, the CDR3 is TGTGCCAGCAGTGATCCGGGACTAGCGGGAGGGCTCTCCTACGAGCAGTACTTC.

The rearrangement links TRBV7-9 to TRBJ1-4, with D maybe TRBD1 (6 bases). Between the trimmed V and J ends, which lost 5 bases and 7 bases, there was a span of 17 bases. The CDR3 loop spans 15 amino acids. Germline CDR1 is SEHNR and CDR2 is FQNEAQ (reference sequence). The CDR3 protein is CASSAPRGAGEKLFF. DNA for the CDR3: TGTGCCAGCAGCGCCCCTCGGGGGGCGGGTGAAAAACTGTTTTTT.

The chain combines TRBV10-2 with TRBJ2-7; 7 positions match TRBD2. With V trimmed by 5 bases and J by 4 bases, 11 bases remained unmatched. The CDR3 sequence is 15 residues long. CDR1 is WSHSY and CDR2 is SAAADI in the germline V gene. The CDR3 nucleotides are TGCGCCAGCAGTCGAGAGGTGGGAGGGCCATACGAGCAGTACTTC. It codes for CASSREVGGPYEQYF.